Listed here are 27 T cell receptor beta chains from one sample, sequenced in a study of graft-versus-host responses after intestinal transplantation. Assay: immunoSEQ multiplex PCR; the TCRdb copy retains only in-frame clones and omits some. The sample holds almost 20,000 clones; about 89% are singletons and the top ten take roughly 9.4%. The starting material was PBMCs, obtained 220 to 240 days after intestinal transplant. The receptor source for this set is a human patient who received an intestinal transplant, so some T cells may come from the graft donor.

The V call is TRBV6-1, the J call TRBJ1-1; D uncertain. This CDR3 is 12 amino acids long. Germline V gene data show CDR1 as MNHNS and CDR2 as SASEGT. The V end was cut by 1 base, the J end by 4 bases, with 4 bases between. CDR3 in DNA: TGTGCCAGCAGTGAAGTCTTCACTGAAGCTTTCTTT. Encoded protein: CASSEVFTEAFF.

The V call is TRBV5-6, the J call TRBJ2-3, with D unresolved. Trimming took off 3 bases at V and 4 bases at J, with 3 bases between the two ends. The germline gives CDR1 SGHDT, CDR2 YYEEEE. CDR3 length equals 11 residues. CDR3 protein: CASSYSDTQYF. DNA for the CDR3: TGTGCCAGCAGCTATTCAGATACGCAGTATTTT.

In this sample, this clone turned up once. The J gene is TRBJ2-1, the V gene TRBV7-3; D tentatively reads TRBD1 or TRBD2 (6 bases each). V was shortened by 1 base and J by 10 bases, with 14 bases between the two germline ends. The CDR3 sequence is 14 residues long. Germline loops: CDR1 SGHTA, CDR2 FQGTGA. The CDR3 coding sequence is TGTGCCAGCAGCTTAAGGCCGGGGGCGGACGAGCAGTTCTTC. Amino acid sequence: CASSLRPGADEQFF.

V is TRBV2 and J is TRBJ2-5, with TRBD1 matching over 8 bases. V lost 3 bases and J lost 4; bases outside the gene matches: 1. This CDR3 is 13 amino acids long. CDR1 is SNHLY and CDR2 is FYNNEI in the germline V gene. The CDR3 loop is CASSETGAETQYF. The CDR3 coding sequence is TGTGCCAGCAGTGAGACAGGGGCAGAGACCCAGTACTTC.

The chain couples TRBV4-1 to TRBJ1-1, with unresolved D. V was pared by 1 base and J by 2 bases, with 11 bases between. Germline V gives CDR1 MGHRA, CDR2 YSYEKL. The CDR3 extends over 15 amino acids. The CDR3: CASSQVFPDNTEAFF. The CDR3 bases are TGCGCCAGCAGCCAAGTATTTCCCGATAACACTGAAGCTTTCTTT.

The chain is built from TRBV5-1 and TRBJ2-7; weak D call: TRBD2 (6 bases). The CDR3 extends over 15 amino acids. V lost 4 bases and J lost 3, with 17 bases in between. Germline CDR1 and CDR2: SGHRS and YFSETQ. The CDR3 DNA follows: TGCGCCAGCAGCCTCGGGGACTCCCCTAGCTACGAGCAGTACTTC. It encodes CASSLGDSPSYEQYF.

This chain uses TRBV7-9 with TRBJ2-3; 13 nucleotides match TRBD2. The V and J ends lost 5 bases and 2 bases, in that order; junction bases with no gene match: 4. CDR3 length: 16 residues. Germline loops: CDR1 SEHNR, CDR2 FQNEAQ (reference sequence). As DNA, the CDR3 is TGTGCCAGCAGCCCCGGGACTAGCGGGGACACAGATACGCAGTATTTT. It codes for CASSPGTSGDTDTQYF.

This clone was observed a handful of times. The chain has TRBV6-1 and TRBJ2-2; D possibly corresponds to TRBD2 (6 bases). There are 13 residues in the CDR3. Trimming cost V 4 bases and J 6 bases, with 9 bases left between them. Germline V CDR1 and CDR2: MNHNS, SASEGT. The CDR3 coding sequence is TGTGCCAGCAGTGCGGGGGACGCCGGGGAGCTGTTTTTT. Its protein is CASSAGDAGELFF.

The rearrangement uses TRBV6-1 and TRBJ2-5; D may be TRBD2 (5 bases). The germline V and J ends were trimmed by 2 bases and 5 bases, with 9 bases remaining between them. CDR3 length equals 13 residues. Germline CDR1 reads MNHNS; CDR2 reads SASEGT. The CDR3 DNA sequence: TGTGCCAGCAGTGAATCCTCGGGGGAGACCCAGTACTTC. Translating it yields CASSESSGETQYF.

The chain links TRBV5-4 to TRBJ1-1; D is unresolved. Germline values: CDR1 SGHNT, CDR2 YYREEE (reference sequence). The V and J ends lost 7 bases and 3 bases respectively, with 19 bases between them. CDR3 length: 15 residues. The CDR3 DNA reads as TGTGCCAGCTCCGAAGCATGGTCTCTGGACACTGAAGCTTTCTTT. Amino acids: CASSEAWSLDTEAFF. The variable domain in full, completed from reference TRBV5-4 and TRBJ1-1, reads ETGVTQSPTHLIKTRGQQVTLRCSSQSGHNTVSWYQQALGQGPQFIFQYYREEENGRGNFPPRFSGLQFPNYSSELNVNALELDDSALYLCASSEAWSLDTEAFFGQGTRLTVV.

This chain's CDR3 is CASSPIETGRFDEQFF. CDR3 in DNA: TGTGCCAGCAGCCCAATCGAAACGGGGCGGTTCGATGAGCAGTTCTTC. This sequence joins TRBV7-3 and TRBJ2-1; the D gene could be TRBD1 or TRBD2 (5 bases each). The length of the CDR3 is 16 residues. Deletions cut 5 bases from V and 8 bases from J, with 22 bases between. Germline-derived CDR1 and CDR2 are SGHTA and FQGTGA.

The chain couples TRBV9 to TRBJ1-1; the D is unclear. The CDR3 is 14 amino acids. CDR1 and CDR2 from the germline V gene are SGDLS and YYNGEE. V shed 0 bases and J shed 1 base, with 7 bases lying between them. Here the CDR3 reads CASSVASGNTEAFF. The CDR3 bases are TGTGCCAGCAGCGTAGCTTCAGGGAACACTGAAGCTTTCTTT.

The V and J genes are TRBV6-4 and TRBJ2-1; D gene uncertain. The V end was cut by 2 bases, the J end by 2 bases, with 4 bases between. CDR1 and CDR2 (germline): MRHNA, SNTAGT. The CDR3 contains 13 residues. The CDR3 nucleotides are TGTGCCAGCAGTGACGGGGCCTACAATGAGCAGTTCTTC. This codes for CASSDGAYNEQFF.

The chain employs TRBV19 and TRBJ1-1, with 9 bases fitting TRBD1. Per germline, CDR1 LNHDA and CDR2 SQIVND (reference sequence). The CDR3 covers 14 residues. The V gene end was trimmed by 6 bases and the J gene end by 0 bases; junction bases not matched to a gene: 2. As DNA, the CDR3 is TGTGCCAGTAGGTGGGACAGGGTGAACACTGAAGCTTTCTTT. Translating it yields CASRWDRVNTEAFF.

This chain connects TRBV19 to TRBJ2-3; possibly TRBD1 for D (6 bases). Trimming shortened V by 10 bases and J by 5 bases, and 22 bases separated the two germline ends. CDR3 length: 15 amino acids. Germline V gene sequence: CDR1 LNHDA, CDR2 SQIVND (reference sequence). The CDR3 is CANRPNRVLGDTQYF. The CDR3 DNA reads TGTGCCAATAGACCGAACAGGGTATTAGGAGATACGCAGTATTTT. The full variable domain, rest sourced from reference TRBV19 and TRBJ2-3, is DGGITQSPKYLFRKEGQNVTLSCEQNLNHDAMYWYRQDPGQGLRLIYYSQIVNDFQKGDIAEGYSVSREKKESFPLTVTSAQKNPTAFYLCANRPNRVLGDTQYFGPGTRLTVL.

This sequence joins TRBV2 and TRBJ1-2; D gene uncertain. The CDR3 is 14 amino acids. In germline, CDR1 is SNHLY, CDR2 FYNNEI. The V end lost 6 bases, the J end lost 8 bases, and 19 bases lay between the germline ends. CDR3 loop: CASSPKDRLRGYTF. CDR3 DNA: TGTGCCAGCAGCCCAAAGGATCGATTGAGGGGCTACACCTTC.

The V and J genes are TRBV7-2 and TRBJ1-3, with D possibly being TRBD1 (6 bases). Germline assignment: CDR1 SGHTA and CDR2 FQGNSA. The CDR3 spans 13 residues. V was pared by 6 bases and J by 7 bases, with 13 bases between. DNA for the CDR3: TGTGCCAGCAGAGATCCAGGGGAGAACACCATATATTTT. Translating gives CASRDPGENTIYF. The whole variable domain, filled in from reference TRBV7-2 and TRBJ1-3, reads GAGVSQSPSNKVTEKGKDVELRCDPISGHTALYWYRQSLGQGLEFLIYFQGNSAPDKSGLPSDRFSAERTGGSVSTLTIQRTQQEDSAVYLCASRDPGENTIYFGEGSWLTVV.

The genes are TRBV7-9 and TRBJ1-4; a possible D gene is TRBD1 (5 bases). Trimming took off 8 bases at V and 8 bases at J, with 12 bases between the two ends. This CDR3 is 12 amino acids long. In germline, CDR1 is SEHNR, CDR2 FQNEAQ (reference sequence). The CDR3 region has the DNA TGTGCCAGCGGGACTGGCTGGGAAAAACTGTTTTTT. Amino acid sequence: CASGTGWEKLFF.

The rearrangement links TRBV6-5 to TRBJ1-5; D remains ambiguous. The CDR3 has 12 amino acids. CDR1 and CDR2 from the germline V gene are MNHEY and SVGAGI. V lost 6 bases and J lost 1, with 4 bases in between. DNA of the CDR3: TGTGCCAGCAGGGACAGCAATCAGCCCCAGCATTTT. It yields the protein CASRDSNQPQHF.

The chain links TRBV4-2 to TRBJ2-2, with D unresolved. The CDR3 is 15 amino acids. V lost 0 bases and J lost 2, with 7 bases in between. Germline CDR1 reads LGHNA; CDR2 reads YNFKEQ. In nucleotides, the CDR3 is TGTGCCAGCAGCCAAGATCCTATAAACACCGGGGAGCTGTTTTTT. Protein: CASSQDPINTGELFF.

This chain joins TRBV5-3 and TRBJ2-3, with no clear D. TRBV5-3 is flagged as an ORF with uncertain function. V was cut by 2 bases and J by 4 bases, with 8 bases left in between. The CDR3 length is 13 residues. CDR3 sequence: CARSFSIPDTQYF. CDR3 DNA sequence: TGTGCCAGAAGCTTTTCTATCCCAGATACGCAGTATTTT.

The chain has TRBV4-1 and TRBJ1-2; D perhaps matches TRBD1 (6 bases). This CDR3 region has 17 residues. Germline-derived CDR1 and CDR2 are MGHRA and YSYEKL. V was shortened by 2 bases and J by 4 bases, with 20 bases between the two germline ends. CDR3 coding DNA: TGCGCCAGCAGCCAACTCCCAGAACAGGGAAGGGGCTATGGCTACACCTTC. It codes for CASSQLPEQGRGYGYTF.

This chain links TRBV6-5 with TRBJ1-3, with D possibly matching TRBD1 (6 bases). CDR1 and CDR2 (germline): MNHEY, SVGAGI. V gave up 6 bases and J gave up 2 bases, with 14 bases separating them. The CDR3 loop spans 15 amino acids. The CDR3 region has the DNA TGTGCCAGCAGCCGAACCACAGGGACTGGAAACACCATATATTTT. Amino acid sequence: CASSRTTGTGNTIYF.

V usage is TRBV19 and J usage is TRBJ2-5, with 9 bases matching TRBD1. The end of the DNA aligns better with TRBJ2-7, so the J call may be wrong. The CDR3 has 15 amino acids. Germline V gene sequence: CDR1 LNHDA, CDR2 SQIVND (reference sequence). The CDR3 DNA reads as TGTGCCAGTAGTAGCCCGGGACAGGGAGCCCACGAGCAGTACTTC. Amino acid sequence: CASSSPGQGAHEQYF.

A single count supports this clone. The chain employs TRBV6-4 and TRBJ2-2; 8 nucleotides line up with TRBD1. Trimming at V came to 5 bases and at J to 6 bases, leaving 8 bases not matched to a gene. This CDR3 has 15 amino acids. CDR1 and CDR2 from the germline V gene are MRHNA and SNTAGT. Written as DNA, the CDR3 is TGTGCCAGCAGTTCCGGACAGGGAGAATCCGGGGAGCTGTTTTTT. It specifies CASSSGQGESGELFF.

V gene TRBV19 combines with J gene TRBJ2-1; 7 bases align to TRBD1. The germline CDR1 and CDR2 sequences are LNHDA and SQIVND (reference sequence). The CDR3 contains 13 residues. Trimming took 8 bases from V and 3 from J; bases not matched to a gene: 4. CDR3 amino acids: CASWGTDYNEQFF. For the CDR3, the DNA is TGTGCCAGTTGGGGGACAGACTACAATGAGCAGTTCTTC. Looking up the rest from reference TRBV19 and TRBJ2-1 gives the full variable domain: DGGITQSPKYLFRKEGQNVTLSCEQNLNHDAMYWYRQDPGQGLRLIYYSQIVNDFQKGDIAEGYSVSREKKESFPLTVTSAQKNPTAFYLCASWGTDYNEQFFGPGTRLTVL.

This clone was counted once. The CDR3 bases are TGTGCCTGGAGCTTTCTGGGGGCAGCGAACACCGGGGAGCTGTTTTTT. Its protein product is CAWSFLGAANTGELFF. The chain is built from TRBV30 and TRBJ2-2; TRBD1 is a possible D gene (6 bases). V lost 3 bases, J lost 0 bases, and 14 bases lay in between. Germline V gives CDR1 GTSNPN, CDR2 SVGIG (reference sequence). The CDR3 is 16 residues long.